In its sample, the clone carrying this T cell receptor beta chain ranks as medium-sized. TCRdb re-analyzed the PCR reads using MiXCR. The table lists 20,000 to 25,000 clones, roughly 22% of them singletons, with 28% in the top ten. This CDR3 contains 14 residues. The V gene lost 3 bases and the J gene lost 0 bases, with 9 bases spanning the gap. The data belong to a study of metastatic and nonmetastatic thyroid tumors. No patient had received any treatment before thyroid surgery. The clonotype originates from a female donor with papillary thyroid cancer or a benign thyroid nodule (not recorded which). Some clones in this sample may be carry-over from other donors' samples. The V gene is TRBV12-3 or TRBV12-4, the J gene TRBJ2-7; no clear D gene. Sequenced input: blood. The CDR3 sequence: CASSFHQSSYEQYF. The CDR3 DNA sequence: TGTGCCAGCAGTTTTCATCAGAGCTCCTACGAGCAGTACTTC.